The rows below give T cell receptor beta chains drawn from one sample of a study of T cells in Graves' hyperthyroidism and ophthalmopathy. TCRdb used MiXCR to reprocess the multiplex PCR reads, holding one entry per CDR3 protein. The sample lists about 260,000 distinct CDR3 sequences; less than 30% were seen once. Specimen: blood. These TCRs come from a man aged 35-49 years with Graves' hyperthyroidism that later progressed to Graves' ophthalmopathy. Each CDR3 is given with its conserved first and last residue. A D gene is named only where the DNA matches it firmly. Part of the rows lack a size; the others show once, few, many or a class for expanded clones.

D gene	V gene	clone size	J gene	CDR3 protein	CDR3 DNA
TRBD2	TRBV29-1	many	TRBJ2-2	CSGKREGDTGELFF	TGCAGCGGCAAGCGGGAGGGAGACACCGGGGAGCTGTTTTTT
-	TRBV12-3/TRBV12-4	few	TRBJ2-7	CASSLYRSAQSYEQYF	TGTGCCAGCAGTCTGTACAGAAGCGCCCAGTCCTACGAGCAGTACTTC
-	TRBV6-6	many	TRBJ2-3	CASSKHRVGAEYTDTQYF	TGTGCCAGCAGCAAGCACAGGGTGGGAGCGGAATACACAGATACGCAGTATTTT
TRBD1	TRBV30	many	TRBJ2-2	CAWSGQGTGELFF	TGTGCCTGGAGTGGACAGGGGACCGGGGAGCTGTTTTTT
-	TRBV4-1	many	TRBJ1-2	CASNSQGTNYGYTF	TGCGCCAGCAACTCACAGGGCACTAACTATGGCTACACCTTC
TRBD1	TRBV6-5	many	TRBJ2-5	CASSTTGGQETQYF	TGTGCCAGCAGTACAACAGGGGGACAAGAGACCCAGTACTTC
-	TRBV20-1	many	TRBJ2-7	CSASGSYEQYF	TGCAGTGCTAGCGGGAGTTACGAGCAGTACTTC
TRBD2	TRBV12-3/TRBV12-4	many	TRBJ2-4	CASSPRTSAQLAKNIQYF	TGTGCCAGCAGTCCCCGGACTAGCGCTCAACTAGCCAAAAACATTCAGTACTTC
-	TRBV30	many	TRBJ2-7	CAWSRRASSYEQYF	TGTGCCTGGAGTCGCCGGGCCAGCTCCTACGAGCAGTACTTC
-	TRBV6-1	-	TRBJ2-7	CASSEQTSGYQYF	TGTGCCAGCAGTGAACAAACCTCCGGGTATCAGTACTTC
TRBD2	TRBV20-1	many	TRBJ2-7	CSAVPGLAGIYEQYF	TGCAGTGCGGTTCCCGGGCTAGCGGGAATATACGAGCAGTACTTC
-	TRBV5-6	many	TRBJ2-7	CASSLAGVGYEQYF	TGTGCCAGCAGCTTGGCGGGAGTAGGCTACGAGCAGTACTTC
TRBD1	TRBV25-1	many	TRBJ2-7	CASSGSGQGWSYEQYF	TGTGCCAGCAGTGGCTCGGGACAGGGTTGGTCCTACGAGCAGTACTTC
-	TRBV7-2	many	TRBJ2-5	CASSSQPGGRKETQYF	TGTGCCAGCAGCTCACAGCCTGGGGGCCGTAAAGAGACCCAGTACTTC